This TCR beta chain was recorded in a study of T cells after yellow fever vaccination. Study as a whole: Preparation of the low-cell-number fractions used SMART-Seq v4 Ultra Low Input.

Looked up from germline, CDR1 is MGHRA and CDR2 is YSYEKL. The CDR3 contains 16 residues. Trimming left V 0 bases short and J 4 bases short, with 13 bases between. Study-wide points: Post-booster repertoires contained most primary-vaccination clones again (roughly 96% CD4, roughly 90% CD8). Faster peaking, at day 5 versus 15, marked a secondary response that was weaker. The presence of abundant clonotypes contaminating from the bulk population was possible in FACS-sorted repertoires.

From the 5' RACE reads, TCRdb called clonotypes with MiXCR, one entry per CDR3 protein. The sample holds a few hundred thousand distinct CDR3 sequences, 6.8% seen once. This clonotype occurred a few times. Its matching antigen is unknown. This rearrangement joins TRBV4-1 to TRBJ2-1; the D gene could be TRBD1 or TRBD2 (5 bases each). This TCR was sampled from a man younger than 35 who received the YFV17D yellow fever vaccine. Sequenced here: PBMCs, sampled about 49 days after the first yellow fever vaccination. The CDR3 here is CASSQETGLRYNEQFF. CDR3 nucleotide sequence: TGCGCCAGCAGCCAAGAAACGGGGCTACGATACAATGAGCAGTTCTTC.